The clone carrying this T cell receptor (beta chain) has just a few counts. What it binds is not known. Germline-derived CDR1 and CDR2 are SGHDN and FVKESK. The CDR3 is made up of 15 amino acids. Trimming removed 0 bases at V and 2 bases at J, with 9 bases between. This record comes from a study of beta chain features in type 1 diabetes. General study points: In all four CD4+ subsets, TCRB CDR3 length was significantly, moderately reduced in type 1 diabetes.

As every portion of the isolated RNA was reverse transcribed, the sequencing read expressed TCRB transcripts. TCRdb's copy holds only in-frame clones and misses some; the assay was immunoSEQ multiplex PCR. The sample carries roughly 220,000 clones, more than 15% recorded once. One heparinised draw of blood, averaging around 100 mL, came from each donor. The clonotype comes from a man aged 30 to 45 with type 1 diabetes. Material: naive CD4+ T cells from blood. This chain joins TRBV14 and TRBJ2-3; D is unclear. CDR3 nucleotides: TGTGCCAGCAGCCAAGATCAGACTCTCACAGATACGCAGTATTTT. It translates to CASSQDQTLTDTQYF.